A single sample is the source of the 13 T cell receptor beta chains below, sequenced in a study of cytomegalovirus exposure and HLA in healthy donors. Researchers ran the PCR with 60 Vbeta and 13 Jbeta primers. Produced via immunoSEQ multiplex PCR; TCRdb's table is partial and in-frame only. Of 70,000 to 95,000 clones detected, around 77% appear once; the ten largest clones hold over 3%. Sequences were obtained from PBMCs. The origin of the receptors is a man in his fifties or sixties in good health and CMV-seronegative.

The chain carries TRBV5-1 and TRBJ2-7; 8 bases are a match to TRBD1. Losses at the gene ends were 5 bases for V and 9 bases for J; bases not matched to a gene: 13. The germline V gene encodes CDR1 SGHRS and CDR2 YFSETQ. This CDR3 contains 14 residues. CDR3 in amino acids: CASSAGQELLRQYF. Written as DNA, the CDR3 is TGCGCCAGCAGTGCGGGACAGGAACTTCTTCGGCAGTACTTC.

The chain is built from TRBV6-5 and TRBJ1-4; D possibly corresponds to TRBD1 (6 bases). This CDR3 contains 14 residues. V shed 2 bases and J shed 8 bases, with 12 bases lying between them. Germline V gene data show CDR1 as MNHEY and CDR2 as SVGAGI. The CDR3 DNA sequence: TGTGCCAGCAGTTACACAGGGCTCAGCGAAAAACTGTTTTTT. It yields the protein CASSYTGLSEKLFF.

The chain is built from TRBV2 and TRBJ2-1; 8 bases line up with TRBD2. The CDR3 has 14 amino acids. Trimming removed 7 bases from V and 0 bases from J; junction bases left unmatched: 2. Germline CDR1 SNHLY, CDR2 FYNNEI. The CDR3 nucleotides read TGTGCCAGCAAGCTAGCGGGCTCCTACAATGAGCAGTTCTTC. It is translated as CASKLAGSYNEQFF.

There are a few counts of this clone. The CDR3 sequence is CASSLARTGNYGYTF. The CDR3 nucleotides read TGTGCCAGCAGCTTGGCGCGGACAGGGAACTATGGCTACACCTTC. The chain is built from TRBV5-4 and TRBJ1-2; TRBD1 matches at 8 bases. The CDR3 sequence is 15 residues long. Germline V gene data show CDR1 as SGHNT and CDR2 as YYREEE (reference sequence). V was pared by 0 bases and J by 2 bases, with 3 bases of the junction left unmatched.

V is TRBV7-9 and J is TRBJ2-1; 11 positions agree with TRBD2. The V gene's germline CDR1 is SEHNR and CDR2 FQNEAQ (reference sequence). The CDR3 is 16 residues long. After removal of 1 base from V and 4 bases from J, the junction contained 3 bases not matched to a gene. CDR3 loop: CASSLVLAGAYNEQFF. CDR3 DNA sequence: TGTGCCAGCAGCTTAGTACTAGCGGGGGCGTACAATGAGCAGTTCTTC. The variable domain in full, with the rest retrieved from reference TRBV7-9 and TRBJ2-1, is DTGVSQNPRHKITKRGQNVTFRCDPISEHNRLYWYRQTLGQGPEFLTYFQNEAQLEKSRLLSDRFSAERPKGSFSTLEIQRTEQGDSAMYLCASSLVLAGAYNEQFFGPGTRLTVL.

The chain joins TRBV6-4 to TRBJ1-5; a possible D gene is TRBD1 (6 bases). The V end was cut by 0 bases, the J end by 6 bases, with 27 bases between. Germline-derived CDR1 and CDR2 are MRHNA and SNTAGT. CDR3 length: 20 residues. CDR3 nucleotides: TGTGCCAGCAGTGACTCGTTGCGGATGTTACGGGACACACTTGGTCAGCCCCAGCATTTT. Residues: CASSDSLRMLRDTLGQPQHF.

The CDR3 sequence: CASSESLAQPRYEQYF. The DNA for the CDR3 is TGTGCCAGCAGTGAATCATTAGCCCAACCCCGCTACGAGCAGTACTTC. The rearrangement links TRBV6-1 to TRBJ2-7; no definite D call. This CDR3 is built from 16 residues. Per the germline V gene, CDR1 is MNHNS and CDR2 is SASEGT. V was trimmed by 2 bases and J by 3 bases, leaving 17 bases between them.

The CDR3 sequence: CASSLGLAGVRATQYF. CDR3 sequence (DNA): TGTGCCAGCAGCCTCGGACTAGCGGGGGTCCGGGCTACGCAGTATTTT. The rearrangement joins TRBV7-6 to TRBJ2-3; 13 bases align to TRBD2. Germline V gene sequence: CDR1 SGHVS, CDR2 FNYEAQ. CDR3 size: 16 residues. V was clipped by 5 bases and J by 8 bases; unmatched bases: 10.

The chain carries TRBV6-5 and TRBJ2-7; 7 positions agree with TRBD1. J was trimmed by 4 bases and V by 2 bases; bases with no gene match: 11. Germline V gene data show CDR1 as MNHEY and CDR2 as SVGAGI. CDR3 length equals 16 residues. CDR3 residues: CASSYTYRGSTYEQYF. Here the CDR3 DNA reads TGTGCCAGCAGTTACACCTACAGGGGTTCTACTTACGAGCAGTACTTC.

The gene calls are TRBV10-1 and TRBJ2-5, with 8 bases that match TRBD2. Trimming cost V 0 bases and J 1 base; bases outside gene matches: 7. Germline V lookup: CDR1 WNHNN, CDR2 SYGVQD (reference sequence). The CDR3 sequence is 17 residues long. In DNA, the CDR3 is TGCGCCAGCAGTGAGTCTCGGGGGGGACTGACCCAAGAGACCCAGTACTTC. Encoded protein: CASSESRGGLTQETQYF.

This chain joins TRBV7-8 and TRBJ1-2; no reliable D call. V was clipped by 5 bases and J by 8 bases, with 18 bases between them. This CDR3 is built from 14 residues. Germline CDR1 is SGHVS and CDR2 is FQNEAQ. CDR3 sequence (DNA): TGTGCCAGCAGCCGGACTGCTCTCCTGGGGGGCTACACCTTC. It is translated as CASSRTALLGGYTF.

The chain uses TRBV27 and TRBJ1-6; D remains ambiguous. Germline lookup yields CDR1 MNHEY and CDR2 SMNVEV (reference sequence). V lost 2 bases, J lost 7 bases, and 9 bases lay in between. CDR3 length equals 14 residues. The CDR3 is CASSLNGVNSPLHF. In nucleotides, the CDR3 is TGTGCCAGCAGTTTAAACGGGGTAAATTCACCCCTCCACTTT.

V gene TRBV28 combines with J gene TRBJ1-5; D is perhaps TRBD1 (5 bases). Germline V gives CDR1 MDHEN, CDR2 SYDVKM. V was pared by 4 bases and J by 9 bases, with 22 bases between. The CDR3 runs to 16 residues. The CDR3 reads CASSSPSTAIRTPQHF. As DNA, the CDR3 is TGTGCCAGCAGTTCCCCCTCGACAGCTATCAGGACGCCCCAGCATTTT.